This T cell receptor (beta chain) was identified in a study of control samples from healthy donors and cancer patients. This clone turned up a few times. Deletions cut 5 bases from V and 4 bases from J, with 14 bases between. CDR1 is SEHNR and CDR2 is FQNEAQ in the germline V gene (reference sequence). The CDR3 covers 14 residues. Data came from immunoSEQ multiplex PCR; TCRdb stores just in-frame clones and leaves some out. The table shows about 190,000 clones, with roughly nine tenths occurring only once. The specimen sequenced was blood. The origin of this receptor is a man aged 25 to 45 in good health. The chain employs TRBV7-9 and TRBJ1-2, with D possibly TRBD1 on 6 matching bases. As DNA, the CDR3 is TGTGCCAGCAGCCCCTCGAGGACAGCCTATGGCTACACCTTC. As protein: CASSPSRTAYGYTF.